The T cell receptor beta chain under discussion was sequenced for a study of T cells in Graves' hyperthyroidism and ophthalmopathy (dated by TCRdb to the late 2010s). Study-level background: A discovery cohort of about 96 patients, approximately 44 with Graves' ophthalmopathy and 55 to 60 with stable Graves' hyperthyroidism, was used to find distinguishing TCR V-J signatures. Thyroid tissue and blood T-cell repertoires from roughly six Graves' hyperthyroidism patients were also compared in the study. Prospective prediction of ophthalmopathy was tested in an independent validation cohort of 18 to 20 hyperthyroidism patients and 15 to 17 patients who later progressed to ophthalmopathy. The 100 discovery patients were randomly split 7:3 into training and test sets. After sampling, hyperthyroidism patients received methimazole starting at 30 mg daily, and ophthalmopathy patients received high-dose intravenous methylprednisolone. According to the paper, TCR Vbeta CDR3 sequencing was carried out on some 140 peripheral blood samples, which came from 40 to 45 ophthalmopathy, under 85 hyperthyroidism and roughly 17 progressor patients. General findings and caveats noted by the study authors: In validation, the model predicted progression to ophthalmopathy a median of roughly six months before onset, with around 70% sensitivity and 72.22% specificity. Sample size was not statistically predetermined, and investigators were not blinded to group allocation. Most expanded thyroid clonotypes (frequency above 0.001) were also detected in blood, suggesting blood repertoires may reflect thyroid immune responses. In cross-validation, a model built on a 13 V-J signature told ophthalmopathy apart from stable hyperthyroidism with approximately 90% sensitivity and approximately 84% specificity, and in testing the same model reached 80%/75%.

The germline V and J ends show losses of 6 bases and 0 bases respectively, and no gene match explains 4 bases of the junction. From its cysteine to its phenylalanine, the CDR3 spans 13 amino acids. The entry retains the CDR3 DNA only, 39 bases that are in frame from base 1. According to the germline V gene, CDR1 reads SQVTM and CDR2 reads ANQGSEA. Amplification of TCR beta CDR3 regions was carried out from RNA transcripts. For the first round of RT-PCR on the TCR CDR3, the HTBI primer set was used together with the Qiagen OneStep RT-PCR kit. Libraries were constructed in a second round of multiplex PCR, after which size selection and purification were carried out. The libraries were sequenced on an Illumina HiSeq2000 using paired-end 100 bp reads. The authors' pipeline ran thus. SOAPnuke was used to process the raw data, with reads discarded if the reads contained adapters or uncalled bases, had a mean Phred below 15, or lacked an exact constant-primer or identifier match. High-quality paired reads were merged using COPE v1.2.5, and each unique nucleotide sequence was defined as a clonotype. Clonotypes were aligned to IMGT TRBV, TRBD and TRBJ reference segments using MiTCR v1.1. Analysis was restricted to V-J combinations with a frequency above 0.0001, which covered roughly 99% of repertoires. A TCS score was defined as the ratio between F50 (clonal expansion) and ExV (chaos), using BLOSUM62-based TCRdist between CDR3 peptides within each V-J. Welch's t-statistics and random forest reduced 500 to 650 V-J features to about 12, which were used in a naive Bayes classifier (R e1071). Starting from the raw public reads, TCRdb applied fastp trimming at Q25, assembled clones with MiXCR and retained in-frame beta chains. Each CDR3 protein appears once, grouped with its most common genes and DNA. Clone size and V and J calls follow TCRdb, not the original study. The table for this sample lists under 700,000 distinct CDR3 sequences; approximately 44% of them were counted only once. The ten most abundant clones make up about 7.9% of the sample.

Stable Graves' hyperthyroidism was defined as no progression to ophthalmopathy during 18 months of follow-up. Hyperthyroidism patients were newly diagnosed, with disease duration under 2 months, and aged 18 to 65 years. The study excluded patients with uncontrolled infections, other autoimmune diseases, pregnancy or lactation. Diagnoses were based on clinical symptoms, serum thyroxine and TRAb, thyroid ultrasound and orbital computed tomography. Total RNA was extracted with Trizol reagent, and quality was checked on an Agilent 2100 Bioanalyzer. This clonotype was counted at least ten times. There is no known antigen for this receptor. No base quality information exists; no much larger clone differs at one position.

Source material: peripheral blood or thyroid tissue (not recorded which). The TCR sequence derives from a woman younger than 35 with Graves' hyperthyroidism. Donor details come from another sample of the same person, matched by shared clones. The chain is made from TRBV29-1 and TRBJ1-2; the central 7 bases match TRBD1. CDR3 region: CSVGTAPNYGYTF. In nucleotides, the sequence is TGCAGCGTGGGGACAGCTCCTAACTATGGCTACACCTTC.